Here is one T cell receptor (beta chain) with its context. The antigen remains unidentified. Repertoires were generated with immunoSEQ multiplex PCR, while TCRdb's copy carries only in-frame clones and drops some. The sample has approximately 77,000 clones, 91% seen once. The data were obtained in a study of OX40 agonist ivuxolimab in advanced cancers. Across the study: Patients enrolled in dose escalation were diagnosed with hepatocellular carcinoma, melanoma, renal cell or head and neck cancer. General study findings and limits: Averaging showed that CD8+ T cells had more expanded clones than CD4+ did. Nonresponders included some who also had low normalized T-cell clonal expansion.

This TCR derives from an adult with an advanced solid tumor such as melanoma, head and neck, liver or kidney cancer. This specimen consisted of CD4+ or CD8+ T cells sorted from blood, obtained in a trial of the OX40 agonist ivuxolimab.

In DNA, the CDR3 is TGTGCCAGCAGCAAAACCGGGACAGGGGTAGAGACCCAGTACTTC. It codes for CASSKTGTGVETQYF. The chain carries TRBV21-1 and TRBJ2-5; the table calls TRBD1, which could not be checked here. TRBV21-1 is annotated as a pseudogene. The CDR3 length is 15 residues.